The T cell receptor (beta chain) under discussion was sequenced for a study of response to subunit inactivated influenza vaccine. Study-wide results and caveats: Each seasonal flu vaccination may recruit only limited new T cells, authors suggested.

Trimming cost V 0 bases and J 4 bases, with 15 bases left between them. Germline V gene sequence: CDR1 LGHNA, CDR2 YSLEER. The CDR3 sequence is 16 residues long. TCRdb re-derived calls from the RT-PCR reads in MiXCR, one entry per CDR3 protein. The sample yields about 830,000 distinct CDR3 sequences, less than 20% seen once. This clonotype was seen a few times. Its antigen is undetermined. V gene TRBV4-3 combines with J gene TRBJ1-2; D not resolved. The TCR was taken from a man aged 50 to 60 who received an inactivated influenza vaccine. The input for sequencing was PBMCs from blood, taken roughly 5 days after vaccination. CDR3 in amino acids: CASSQDRAFGGYGYTF. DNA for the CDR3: TGCGCCAGCAGCCAAGATCGCGCATTCGGCGGCTATGGCTACACCTTC.